This section outlines one T cell receptor beta chain sequence together with its context. This sample was included in a study of blood T cell repertoires in COVID-19. Across the whole study: Samples taken during acute and convalescent COVID-19 were collected in the United States, Italy and Spain.

In the original processing: Reference gene primer amplification gave nucleated cell count estimates. Measured with immunoSEQ multiplex PCR; TCRdb has only the in-frame clones, and not every one. That table furnishes V, J and clone size, whereas the DNA furnished D and trimming. The data contain some 300,000 clones, 70% to 90% of them singletons. V gave up 6 bases and J gave up 1 base, with 21 bases separating them. The V gene's germline CDR1 is MNHEY and CDR2 SMNVEV (reference sequence). This CDR3 is built from 17 residues. The sequence was obtained from a woman between 25 and 40 years old who had recovered from COVID-19. The sample comprised peripheral blood. The V and J genes are TRBV27 and TRBJ1-1; D might be TRBD1 (6 bases). In nucleotides, the CDR3 is TGTGCCAGCAGCCTAAGGGGAATACAGGGCACGAACACTGAAGCTTTCTTT. Translating it yields CASSLRGIQGTNTEAFF.